This is a list of T cell receptor beta chains from one sample in a study of human T cells and chemical hapten exposure. TCRdb itself ran the RACE reads through MiXCR, one entry per CDR3 protein. The data show approximately 68,000 distinct CDR3 sequences, 6.5% to 10% seen once. Sequences were derived from whole blood, sampled in connection with sensitization to the hapten diphenylcyclopropenone (DPC). Receptors were obtained from a woman aged 50 to 65 with alopecia areata. Some clones in this sample may be carry-over from other donors' samples. Both conserved end residues are part of each CDR3. The D gene is left open where the match is weak. Not every row has a clone size; where given, it reads once, few, many or a size class.

CASSFRSLAAEAFF	TGCGCCAGCAGCTTCCGCAGCCTAGCGGCTGAAGCTTTCTTT	NA	few	TRBV5-1	TRBJ1-1
CASSVSASSTDTQYF	TGTGCCAGCAGCGTAAGCGCCTCTAGCACAGATACGCAGTATTTT	NA	NA	TRBV9	TRBJ2-3
CASSVERTMSNEQFF	TGTGCCAGCAGCGTAGAAAGGACCATGAGCAATGAGCAGTTCTTC	NA	NA	TRBV9	TRBJ2-1
CASSLGNREQYF	TGTGCCAGCAGCCTGGGGAATCGCGAGCAGTACTTC	NA	many	TRBV7-9	TRBJ2-7
CSASASGSGTDTQYF	TGCAGTGCTAGCGCTAGCGGGAGTGGGACGGATACGCAGTATTTT	TRBD2	few	TRBV20-1	TRBJ2-3
CASSLRGFNQPQHF	TGTGCCAGCAGTTTGCGGGGGTTTAATCAGCCCCAGCATTTT	NA	NA	TRBV27	TRBJ1-5
CAISTTQEGAEKLFF	TGTGCCATCAGCACGACCCAGGAGGGAGCTGAAAAACTGTTTTTT	NA	NA	TRBV10-3	TRBJ1-4
CASSVGTSGRARTDEQFF	TGTGCCAGCAGCGTAGGGACTAGCGGGAGGGCACGCACGGATGAGCAGTTCTTC	TRBD2	few	TRBV9	TRBJ2-1
CASSYSNGGPDTQYF	TGTGCCAGCAGTTACTCGAACGGGGGTCCAGATACGCAGTATTTT	NA	few	TRBV6-6	TRBJ2-3
CASSLGGMGTGELFF	TGCGCCAGCAGCTTGGGCGGAATGGGGACCGGGGAGCTGTTTTTT	NA	NA	TRBV5-1	TRBJ2-2
CASSPGLAEQFF	TGTGCCAGCAGCCCGGGACTAGCAGAGCAGTTCTTC	TRBD2	few	TRBV7-9	TRBJ2-1
CASSQGSQTGELFF	TGTGCCAGCAGCCAAGGTTCGCAGACCGGGGAGCTGTTTTTT	NA	once	TRBV4-2	TRBJ2-2
CSVGGTDTQYF	TGCAGCGTTGGAGGTACAGATACGCAGTATTTT	NA	few	TRBV29-1	TRBJ2-3
CASSQDTRTGELFF	TGTGCCAGCAGCCAAGATACCAGAACCGGGGAGCTGTTTTTT	NA	few	TRBV3-1	TRBJ2-2
CAALDRVKGEQYF	TGTGCCGCACTGGACAGGGTTAAGGGCGAGCAGTACTTC	TRBD1	few	TRBV10-3	TRBJ2-7
CASRILTSAVVFF	TGTGCCAGCAGGATTCTGACGAGTGCTGTGGTTTTCTTT	NA	many	TRBV28	TRBJ1-1
CASSYSPGSKAYEQYF	TGTGCCAGCAGCTACTCCCCCGGCAGTAAAGCCTACGAGCAGTACTTC	NA	few	TRBV7-9	TRBJ2-7
CASSEARGQPQHF	TGTGCCAGCAGTGAAGCACGGGGGCAGCCCCAGCATTTT	NA	NA	TRBV2	TRBJ1-5